This record covers a single T cell receptor beta chain. Its specific antigen is unknown. No qualities accompany the bases; no much larger clone lies one base away. These data come from a study of post-analysis software for immune sequencing data (dated by TCRdb to between 2015 and 2017). For context, the study as a whole: Relapsing-remitting, secondary progressive and progressive-relapsing multiple sclerosis were recorded as disease courses, and subtype annotation was lacking for some patients. Patient repertoires were compared against 10 to 12 previously published healthy control repertoires from donors aged about 6 to 27 years. A subset of samples was prepared in parallel using single-end sample barcoding, then pooled and co-amplified after Illumina adapter ligation.

TCR beta repertoires were profiled from peripheral blood of some 13 young patients with multiple sclerosis to demonstrate the VDJtools post-analysis software. The multiple sclerosis patients were children and adolescents ranging in age from roughly 6 to 15 years. Libraries came from PCR. The sequencing machine was an Illumina HiSeq 2500. To reduce PCR and sequencing biases, unique molecular identifiers were built into the TCR beta cDNA libraries. Approximately 500,000 cDNA molecules were obtained per 1 to 10 million input T cells, so each molecule approximated one T cell. The same protocol used for the earlier healthy control dataset was applied to prepare and sequence the patient libraries. Within a given batch, samples were prepared together, multiplexed and sequenced on the same HiSeq lane. The published analysis was carried out like this. Raw barcoded reads were processed with MIGEC, and single-read molecular identifier groups were discarded before consensus assembly and CDR3 extraction. VDJtools was used for post-analysis of the clonotype tables, with diversity normalized by down-sampling every dataset to the smallest sample size. Repertoire overlap clustering matched CDR3 amino acid but not nucleotide sequences to correct batch-related cross-sample contamination. TCRdb handled the public reads itself, with Q25 trimming in fastp and clone calling in MiXCR, and kept productive beta chains. Duplicate CDR3 protein sequences are folded into a single record with the most common DNA and genes. It is TCRdb's table, rather than the study itself, that gives the V and J calls and clone size. The sample table shows fewer than 600,000 distinct CDR3 sequences, and 40% to 55% are seen once. The ten top clones hold about 12% of the sample.

What the study reported, not specific to this receptor: Significantly lower normalized Chao1 diversity was found in multiple sclerosis patients than in controls, suggesting substantial peripheral T-cell clonal expansion. Direct clustering with F measure revealed strong co-clustering of samples prepared in the same batch, which led to a batch-effect correction. Four to six TRBV segments, including TRBV5-6, TRBV5-1 and TRBV20-1, were significantly more frequent in patients than controls. The control group was slightly older than the multiple sclerosis patient group.

CDR1 and CDR2 are drawn from the germline V gene: KGHSH, LQKENI. Cut back by 2 bases and 0 bases, the V and J ends lie 10 bases apart. The CDR3 runs 16 residues from the cysteine to the phenylalanine. The retained sequence is limited to the CDR3, 48 bases, with the frame set at the first base. The receptor's source is a girl aged 10 to 17 with multiple sclerosis. Material for sequencing was blood. The chain links TRBV18 with TRBJ1-4; 5 matching bases give a weak D call of TRBD1. The DNA sequence is TGTGCCAGCTCACCAAGGGACCTTGCAACTAATGAAAAACTGTTTTTT. This codes for CASSPRDLATNEKLFF.